A single sample gave rise to the 30 T cell receptor beta chains below, sequenced in a study of identical twins. TCRdb passed the 5' RACE reads through MiXCR, listing each CDR3 protein once. The sample includes about 730,000 distinct CDR3 sequences, 21% of them seen just once. This sample was shared with a second study, whose subject was T cells expressing NK-cell markers.

Sequenced sample: PBMCs. All receptors come from a woman aged 18-29 years in good health.

This clonotype was picked up a small number of times. CDR3 DNA: TGCAGTGCCGCCCAGGGGGGCGAGCAGTACTTC. This gives the protein CSAAQGGEQYF. The rearrangement links TRBV20-1 to TRBJ2-7, with D tentatively TRBD1 (7 bases). V was trimmed by 6 bases and J by 6 bases, leaving 12 bases between them. The CDR3 consists of 11 residues. Germline CDR1 reads DFQATT; CDR2 reads SNEGSKA (reference sequence).

In its sample, this clonotype was seen once. This chain joins TRBV15 and TRBJ2-6; 7 positions agree with TRBD1. V dropped 3 bases and J dropped 0; count of bases not matched to a gene: 2. The V gene's germline CDR1 is LNHNV and CDR2 YYDKDF (reference sequence). The length of the CDR3 is 16 residues. The CDR3 reads CATSSRQGSGANVLTF. CDR3 coding DNA: TGTGCCACCAGCAGCCGACAGGGCTCTGGGGCCAACGTCCTGACTTTC.

The chain joins TRBV12-3 or TRBV12-4 to TRBJ2-5, with D possibly being TRBD1 (6 bases). Trimming removed 3 bases at V and 2 bases at J, with 13 bases between. CDR3 size: 15 residues. This chain's CDR3 is CASSFGGPGQETQYF. The DNA of the CDR3 is TGTGCCAGCAGTTTTGGGGGCCCAGGGCAAGAGACCCAGTACTTC.

The V call is TRBV5-1, the J call TRBJ2-7, with TRBD1 matching 7 bases. With 4 bases clipped from V and 7 bases from J, the junction kept 14 bases outside the gene matches. This CDR3 has 15 amino acids. Germline V gives CDR1 SGHRS, CDR2 YFSETQ. CDR3 DNA: TGCGCCAGCAGCCGGTCTGTAGAGACAGGGCGGGAGCAGTACTTC. It codes for CASSRSVETGREQYF.

The V call is TRBV6-6, the J call TRBJ2-7, with TRBD1 matching 8 bases. The CDR3 covers 12 residues. The germline CDR1 and CDR2 sequences are MNHNY and SVGAGI (reference sequence). V lost 10 bases to trimming and J lost 1 base; unmatched junction nucleotides: 3. This CDR3 reads CATRTGSYEQYF. In DNA, the CDR3 is TGTGCCACGAGGACAGGGTCCTACGAGCAGTACTTC.

This clonotype was recorded a few times. The rearrangement joins TRBV7-2 to TRBJ2-7; no reliable D call. Germline lookup yields CDR1 SGHTA and CDR2 FQGNSA. The CDR3 consists of 12 residues. V lost 5 bases and J lost 3, with 8 bases in between. As DNA, the CDR3 is TGTGCCAGCAGCGCCTCGGACTACGAGCAGTACTTC. It encodes CASSASDYEQYF.

The rearrangement uses TRBV6-1 and TRBJ2-1; 10 nucleotides align to TRBD1. The CDR3 extends over 16 amino acids. The V segment lost 5 bases and the J segment 6 bases; nucleotides outside the gene matches: 10. CDR1 is MNHNS, CDR2 SASEGT, per germline. The CDR3 DNA reads as TGTGCCAGCAGTAGGGGACAGGGGCTCGCGGTCAATGAGCAGTTCTTC. This gives the protein CASSRGQGLAVNEQFF.

This clonotype was observed a handful of times. The J gene is TRBJ2-1, the V gene TRBV5-1; a possible D gene is TRBD1 (5 bases). The germline V gene has CDR1 SGHRS and CDR2 YFSETQ. V was shortened by 0 bases and J by 1 base, with 11 bases between the two germline ends. The CDR3 loop spans 16 amino acids. This CDR3 reads CASSLAGRASYNEQFF. As DNA, the CDR3 is TGCGCCAGCAGCTTGGCAGGCAGGGCATCCTACAATGAGCAGTTCTTC.

This clonotype was observed a few times. The CDR3 region is CASSFSWGTPTGELFF. In DNA, the CDR3 is TGTGCCAGCAGCTTCTCCTGGGGAACTCCCACCGGGGAGCTGTTTTTT. The V call is TRBV5-5, the J call TRBJ2-2; the D is unclear. Germline-derived CDR1 and CDR2 are SGHKS and YYEKEE (reference sequence). V gave up 2 bases and J gave up 4 bases, with 15 bases separating them. The CDR3 has 16 residues. Variable domain in full (rest from reference TRBV5-5 and TRBJ2-2): DAGVTQSPTHLIKTRGQQVTLRCSPISGHKSVSWYQQVLGQGPQFIFQYYEKEERGRGNFPDRFSARQFPNYSSELNVNALLLGDSALYLCASSFSWGTPTGELFFGEGSRLTVL.

This clonotype appeared a few times. This chain joins TRBV5-1 and TRBJ1-5; D remains unclear. The CDR3 totals 15 residues. Germline CDR1 reads SGHRS; CDR2 reads YFSETQ. The V and J ends lost 0 bases and 6 bases respectively, with 13 bases between them. CDR3 residues: CASSLGDPPRQPQHF. CDR3 nucleotides: TGCGCCAGCAGCTTGGGCGACCCTCCCCGTCAGCCCCAGCATTTT. The full variable domain, its missing parts supplied by reference TRBV5-1 and TRBJ1-5, is KAGVTQTPRYLIKTRGQQVTLSCSPISGHRSVSWYQQTPGQGLQFLFEYFSETQRNKGNFPGRFSGRQFSNSRSEMNVSTLELGDSALYLCASSLGDPPRQPQHFGDGTRLSIL.

The chain carries TRBV3-1 and TRBJ2-7, with unresolved D. V lost 3 bases, J lost 5 bases, and 8 bases lay in between. Germline assignment: CDR1 LGHDT and CDR2 YNNKEL (reference sequence). This CDR3 has 12 amino acids. Here the CDR3 DNA reads TGTGCCAGCAGCCAGCTGCAGAACGAGCAGTACTTC. Translated, it gives CASSQLQNEQYF.

The genes are TRBV12-3 or TRBV12-4 and TRBJ1-1; no clear D. Trimming left V 7 bases short and J 6 bases short, with 12 bases between. The CDR3 loop spans 12 amino acids. The CDR3 DNA reads TGTGCCAGCACCCTCCCGGGCGCTGAAGCTTTCTTT. This codes for CASTLPGAEAFF.

This clonotype turned up a few times. This chain links TRBV20-1 with TRBJ2-7; D assignment may be TRBD1 or TRBD2 (6 bases each). The V gene's germline CDR1 is DFQATT and CDR2 SNEGSKA (reference sequence). This CDR3 is built from 15 residues. The ends were cut back, 3 bases at V and 4 bases at J, with 19 bases in the middle. CDR3 bases: TGCAGTGCTAGCGGGGGCCTAGGTGAGGGTTACGAGCAGTACTTC. It yields the protein CSASGGLGEGYEQYF.

This clonotype was seen ten or more times. The rearrangement links TRBV20-1 to TRBJ2-7; either TRBD1 or TRBD2 may fit D (5 bases each). This CDR3 has 15 residues. Germline V lookup: CDR1 DFQATT, CDR2 SNEGSKA (reference sequence). V was clipped by 1 base and J by 4 bases, with 17 bases between them. This CDR3 reads CSARGGPQGRYEQYF. The CDR3 DNA follows: TGCAGTGCTAGAGGCGGGCCTCAGGGCCGATACGAGCAGTACTTC.

V and J are TRBV4-1 and TRBJ2-7; no clear D gene. The CDR3 extends over 14 amino acids. The germline V gene has CDR1 MGHRA and CDR2 YSYEKL. The germline V and J ends were trimmed by 2 bases and 4 bases, with 12 bases remaining between them. The CDR3 DNA is TGCGCCAGCAGCCAAAGTCCACGCACTTACGAGCAGTACTTC. The encoded protein is CASSQSPRTYEQYF.

The chain recombines TRBV9 with TRBJ2-2, with D hard to call. Per the germline V gene, CDR1 is SGDLS and CDR2 is YYNGEE. V was shortened by 0 bases and J by 0 bases, with 6 bases between the two germline ends. The CDR3 is made up of 15 amino acids. The CDR3 DNA sequence: TGTGCCAGCAGCGTAGAACCTACGAACACCGGGGAGCTGTTTTTT. This sequence encodes CASSVEPTNTGELFF.

This sequence joins TRBV30 and TRBJ2-6; D uncertain. V lost 4 bases and J lost 2, with 9 bases in between. The CDR3 spans 14 residues. CDR1 is GTSNPN, CDR2 SVGIG, per germline (reference sequence). Here the CDR3 reads CAWKYRAGANVLTF. As DNA, the CDR3 is TGTGCCTGGAAATACAGAGCTGGGGCCAACGTCCTGACTTTC.

The rearrangement links TRBV20-1 to TRBJ2-5; 7 bases line up with TRBD2. This CDR3 region has 14 residues. V shed 0 bases, J shed 5 bases, and the junction held 6 bases outside the gene matches. The germline gives CDR1 DFQATT, CDR2 SNEGSKA (reference sequence). CDR3 DNA sequence: TGCAGTGCTAGAGACGAGGGAGGGTGGGAGACCCAGTACTTC. It yields the protein CSARDEGGWETQYF.

The chain uses TRBV9 and TRBJ2-4; D gene ambiguous. CDR3 length equals 14 residues. V was trimmed by 4 bases and J by 8 bases, leaving 16 bases between them. Germline V gives CDR1 SGDLS, CDR2 YYNGEE. CDR3 DNA sequence: TGTGCCAGCAGCCCCCGGACGACATCCGACATTCAGTACTTC. Translation gives CASSPRTTSDIQYF.

This clonotype showed up just a few times. The chain joins TRBV20-1 to TRBJ1-5; D not resolved. Germline V gene sequence: CDR1 DFQATT, CDR2 SNEGSKA (reference sequence). Trimming removed 8 bases at V and 6 bases at J, with 17 bases between. The length of the CDR3 is 13 residues. In DNA, the CDR3 is TGCAGTACCTCGGTCGGAGGCATTCAGCCCCAGCATTTT. It specifies CSTSVGGIQPQHF.

The sample holds many counts of this clonotype. The chain combines TRBV25-1 with TRBJ2-1; D not certain. Trimming stripped 7 bases from V and 6 bases from J, with 7 bases between. This CDR3 is 11 amino acids long. Germline CDR1 reads MGHDK; CDR2 reads SYGVNS. The DNA of the CDR3 is TGTGCCAGCACTACATCCAATGAGCAGTTCTTC. This codes for CASTTSNEQFF.

In its sample, this clonotype was seen a few times. The chain links TRBV29-1 to TRBJ2-7, with TRBD1 matching 11 bases. V gave up 2 bases and J gave up 7 bases; unmatched junction bases: 7. The CDR3 has 14 amino acids. Germline CDR1 and CDR2: SQVTM and ANQGSEA. The CDR3 loop is CSVESRDRGFEQYF. CDR3 coding DNA: TGCAGCGTTGAATCTAGGGACAGGGGGTTTGAGCAGTACTTC.

The chain is built from TRBV4-2 and TRBJ2-1; D call uncertain. Germline assignment: CDR1 LGHNA and CDR2 YNFKEQ. Trimming left V 1 base short and J 9 bases short, with 13 bases between. The CDR3 has 14 amino acids. The CDR3 region is CASSQVISYGEQFF. DNA for the CDR3: TGTGCCAGCAGCCAAGTTATTTCCTATGGTGAGCAGTTCTTC.

This clonotype has only a few counts. The rearrangement joins TRBV12-3 or TRBV12-4 to TRBJ2-1, with 8 bases identical to TRBD2. The V and J ends lost 6 bases and 5 bases, in that order; junction bases with no gene match: 6. The CDR3 covers 14 residues. This chain's CDR3 is CASRQLAENNEQFF. CDR3 nucleotide sequence: TGTGCCAGCAGGCAACTAGCGGAAAACAATGAGCAGTTCTTC.

J is TRBJ2-1 and V is TRBV9; 7 bases align to TRBD2. The length of the CDR3 is 15 residues. After removal of 0 bases from V and 6 bases from J, the junction contained 6 bases not matched to a gene. Germline loops: CDR1 SGDLS, CDR2 YYNGEE. In DNA, the CDR3 is TGTGCCAGCAGCGTAGTGGCAGGGAGGGTCAATGAGCAGTTCTTC. Protein product: CASSVVAGRVNEQFF.

Only a few counts were recorded for this clonotype. V gene TRBV5-1 combines with J gene TRBJ2-3; D not certain. Germline assignment: CDR1 SGHRS and CDR2 YFSETQ. The CDR3 covers 13 residues. Deletions cut 1 base from V and 4 bases from J, with 7 bases between. The CDR3 loop is CASSLPVPDTQYF. In DNA, the CDR3 is TGCGCCAGCAGCTTGCCGGTCCCAGATACGCAGTATTTT.

The V and J genes are TRBV7-2 and TRBJ2-1, with 8 nucleotides matching TRBD2. This CDR3 has 16 amino acids. CDR1 is SGHTA, CDR2 FQGNSA, per germline. V was clipped by 5 bases and J by 9 bases; unmatched bases: 15. The DNA for the CDR3 is TGTGCCAGCAGCCCACAACCGGGACTAGAAAAGAGTGAGCAGTTCTTC. Its protein is CASSPQPGLEKSEQFF.

This clonotype was detected only a few times. This chain joins TRBV7-6 and TRBJ2-3, with TRBD2 identical over 7 bases. Germline V CDR1 and CDR2: SGHVS, FNYEAQ. The trim removed 5 bases at V and 3 bases at J, leaving 11 bases unmatched. This CDR3 is built from 16 residues. Here the CDR3 DNA reads TGTGCCAGCAGCGAAGGACGAGCGGGGTCGACAGATACGCAGTATTTT. Its translation is CASSEGRAGSTDTQYF.

V gene TRBV20-1 combines with J gene TRBJ1-3; D unresolved. The germline V and J ends were trimmed by 1 base and 9 bases, with 13 bases remaining between them. CDR1 DFQATT and CDR2 SNEGSKA come from the germline V gene (reference sequence). The CDR3 runs to 13 residues. The CDR3 nucleotides read TGCAGTGCTAGAGGCGGGCGGGCTAGCACCATATATTTT. Its protein is CSARGGRASTIYF.

On this clonotype itself: A junction end diverges from the germline sequence, so it may reflect a read error. This chain uses TRBV6-4 with TRBJ2-1; 9 bases agree with TRBD2. The CDR3 spans 18 residues. Germline values: CDR1 MRHNA, CDR2 SNTAGT. Here the CDR3 DNA reads TGTGCCAGCAGCATGCACTACGGGACTAGCCTTCTTGCTGGTGAGCGGTTCTTC. The encoded protein is CASSMHYGTSLLAGERFF.